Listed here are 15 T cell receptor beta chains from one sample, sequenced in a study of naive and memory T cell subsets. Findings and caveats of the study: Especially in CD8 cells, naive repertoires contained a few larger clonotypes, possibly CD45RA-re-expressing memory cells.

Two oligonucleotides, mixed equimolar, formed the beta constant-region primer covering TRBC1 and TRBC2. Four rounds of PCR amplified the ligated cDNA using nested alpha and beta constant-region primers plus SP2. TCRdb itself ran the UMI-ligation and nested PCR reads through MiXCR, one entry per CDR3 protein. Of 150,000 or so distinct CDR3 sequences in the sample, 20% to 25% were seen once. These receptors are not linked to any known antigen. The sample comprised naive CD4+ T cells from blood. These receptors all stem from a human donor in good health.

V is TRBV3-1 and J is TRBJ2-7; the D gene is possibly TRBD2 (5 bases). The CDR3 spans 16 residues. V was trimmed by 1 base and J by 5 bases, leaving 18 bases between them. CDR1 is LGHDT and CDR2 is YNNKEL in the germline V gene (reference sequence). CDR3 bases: TGTGCCAGCAGCCAAGTTGGAGGAGCTAGATGGAACGAGCAGTACTTC. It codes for CASSQVGGARWNEQYF.

This CDR3 is CASSEAVWKPQHF. CDR3 bases: TGTGCCAGCAGTGAAGCCGTCTGGAAGCCCCAGCATTTT. The chain uses TRBV2 and TRBJ1-5; D remains ambiguous. V was cut by 0 bases and J by 8 bases, with 8 bases left in between. This CDR3 comprises 13 residues. Germline loops: CDR1 SNHLY, CDR2 FYNNEI. Full variable domain (missing parts from reference TRBV2 and TRBJ1-5): EPEVTQTPSHQVTQMGQEVILRCVPISNHLYFYWYRQILGQKVEFLVSFYNNEISEKSEIFDDQFSVERPDGSNFTLKIRSTKLEDSAMYFCASSEAVWKPQHFGDGTRLSIL.

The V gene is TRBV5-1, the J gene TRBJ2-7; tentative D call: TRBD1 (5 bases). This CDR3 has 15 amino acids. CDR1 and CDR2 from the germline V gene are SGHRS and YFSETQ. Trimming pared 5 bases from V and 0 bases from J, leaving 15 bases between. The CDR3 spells CASRPQGSSSYEQYF. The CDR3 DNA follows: TGCGCCAGCAGACCTCAGGGATCAAGCTCCTACGAGCAGTACTTC.

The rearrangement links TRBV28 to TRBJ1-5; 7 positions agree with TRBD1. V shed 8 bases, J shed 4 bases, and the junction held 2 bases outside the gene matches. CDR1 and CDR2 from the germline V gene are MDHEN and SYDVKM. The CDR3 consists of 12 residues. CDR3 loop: CASRGQNQPQHF. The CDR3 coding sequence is TGTGCCAGCCGGGGACAGAATCAGCCCCAGCATTTT.

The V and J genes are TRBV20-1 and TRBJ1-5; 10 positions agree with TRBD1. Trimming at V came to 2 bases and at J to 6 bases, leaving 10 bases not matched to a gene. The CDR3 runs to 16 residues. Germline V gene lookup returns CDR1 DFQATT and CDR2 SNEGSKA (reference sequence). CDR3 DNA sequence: TGCAGTGCTAGAAAGGGGACAGGGGATTTTTCTCAGCCCCAGCATTTT. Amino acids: CSARKGTGDFSQPQHF.

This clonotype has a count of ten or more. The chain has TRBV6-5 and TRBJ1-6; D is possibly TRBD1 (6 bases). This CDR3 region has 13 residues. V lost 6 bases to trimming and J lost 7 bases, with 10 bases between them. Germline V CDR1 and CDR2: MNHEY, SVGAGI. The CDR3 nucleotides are TGTGCCAGCAGCCCCGACAGGAATTCACCCCTCCACTTT. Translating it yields CASSPDRNSPLHF.

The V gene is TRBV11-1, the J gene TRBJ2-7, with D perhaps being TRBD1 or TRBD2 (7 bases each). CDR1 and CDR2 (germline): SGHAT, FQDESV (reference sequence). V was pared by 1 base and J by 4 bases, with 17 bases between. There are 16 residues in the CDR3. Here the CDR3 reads CASSLGKRDSRYEQYF. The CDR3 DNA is TGTGCCAGCAGCTTAGGGAAGCGGGACAGCCGGTACGAGCAGTACTTC.

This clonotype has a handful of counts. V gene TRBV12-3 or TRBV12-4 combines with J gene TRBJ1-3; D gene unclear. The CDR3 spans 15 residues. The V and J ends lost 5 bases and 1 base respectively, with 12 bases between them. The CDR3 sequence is CASSLTGISGNTIYF. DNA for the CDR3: TGTGCCAGCAGTCTAACCGGGATTTCTGGAAACACCATATATTTT.

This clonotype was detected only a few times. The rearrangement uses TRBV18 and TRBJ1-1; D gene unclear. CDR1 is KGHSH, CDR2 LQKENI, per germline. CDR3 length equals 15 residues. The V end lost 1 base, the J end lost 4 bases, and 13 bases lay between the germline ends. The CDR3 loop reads CASSPLAGSLTEAFF. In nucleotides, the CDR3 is TGTGCCAGCTCACCACTTGCGGGCAGTCTCACTGAAGCTTTCTTT.

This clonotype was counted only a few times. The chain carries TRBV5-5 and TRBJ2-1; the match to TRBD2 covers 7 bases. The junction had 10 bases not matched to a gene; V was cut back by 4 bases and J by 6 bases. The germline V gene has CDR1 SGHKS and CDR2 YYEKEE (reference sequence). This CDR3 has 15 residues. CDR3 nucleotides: TGTGCCAGCAGCACCTTGGCGGGAGTTGGCAATGAGCAGTTCTTC. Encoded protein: CASSTLAGVGNEQFF.

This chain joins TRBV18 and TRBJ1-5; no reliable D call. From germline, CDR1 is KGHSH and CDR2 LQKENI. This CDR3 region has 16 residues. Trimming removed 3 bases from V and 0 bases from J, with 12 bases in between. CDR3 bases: TGTGCCAGCTCACCCGGCGCGGGCTTTAGCAATCAGCCCCAGCATTTT. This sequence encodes CASSPGAGFSNQPQHF.

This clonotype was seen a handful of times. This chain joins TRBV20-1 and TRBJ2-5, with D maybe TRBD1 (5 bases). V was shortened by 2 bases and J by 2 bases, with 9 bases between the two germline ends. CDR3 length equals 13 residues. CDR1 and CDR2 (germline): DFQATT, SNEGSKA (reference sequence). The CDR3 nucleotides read TGCAGTGCTAGAAAGGGGTGGCAAGAGACCCAGTACTTC. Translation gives CSARKGWQETQYF.

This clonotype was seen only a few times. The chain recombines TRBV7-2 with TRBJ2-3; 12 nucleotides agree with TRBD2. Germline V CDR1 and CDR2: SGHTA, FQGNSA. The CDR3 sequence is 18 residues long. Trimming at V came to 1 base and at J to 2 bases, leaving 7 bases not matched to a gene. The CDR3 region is CASSLGRLAGDLTDTQYF. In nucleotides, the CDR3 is TGTGCCAGCAGCTTAGGGCGACTAGCGGGAGACCTCACAGATACGCAGTATTTT.

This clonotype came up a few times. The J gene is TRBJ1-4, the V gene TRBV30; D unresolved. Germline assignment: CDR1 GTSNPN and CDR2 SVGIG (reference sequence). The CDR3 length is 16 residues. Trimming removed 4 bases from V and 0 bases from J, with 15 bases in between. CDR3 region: CAWTQPRRTTNEKLFF. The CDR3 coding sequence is TGTGCCTGGACACAGCCAAGGAGGACAACTAATGAAAAACTGTTTTTT.

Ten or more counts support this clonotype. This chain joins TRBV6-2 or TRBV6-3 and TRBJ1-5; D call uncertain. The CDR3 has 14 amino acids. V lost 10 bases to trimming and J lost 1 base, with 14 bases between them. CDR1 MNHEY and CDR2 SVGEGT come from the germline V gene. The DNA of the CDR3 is TGTGCCATCGGGATCCCTCCAAGCAATCAGCCCCAGCATTTT. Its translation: CAIGIPPSNQPQHF.